Listed below are T cell receptor beta chains from one sample, sequenced in a study of metastatic and nonmetastatic thyroid tumors. MiXCR re-clonotyped the PCR reads for TCRdb. The sample has some 33,000 clones, roughly a tenth seen once; the top ten hold around 16%. Sequenced material: blood. The source of these receptors is a female donor with papillary thyroid cancer or a benign thyroid nodule (not recorded which). Some clones in this sample may be carry-over from other donors' samples. Each CDR3 is given with its conserved first and last residue. The D gene is left open where the match is weak. The size field is filled for only some rows; it gives once, few, many or a size class.

abundance	j_gene	v_gene	d_gene	CDR3nt	CDR3aa
once	TRBJ1-2	TRBV20-1	-	TGCAGTGCTAGAGAGCCTCTAGGGGGGGCTAACTATGGCTACACCTTC	CSAREPLGGANYGYTF
many	TRBJ1-6	TRBV5-4	-	TGTGCCAGCAGCTTGGCAGGCTATAATTCACCCCTCCACTTT	CASSLAGYNSPLHF
-	TRBJ2-1	TRBV28	TRBD2	TGTGCCAGTCTTTCCGGGACTAGCGCCTACAATGAGCAGTTCTTC	CASLSGTSAYNEQFF
many	TRBJ2-3	TRBV18	-	TGTGCCAGCTCCAGCGAAACAGGGACAGATACGCAGTATTTT	CASSSETGTDTQYF
many	TRBJ1-2	TRBV6-1	TRBD1	TGTGCCAGCAGTTCCCACGCCCCGGACAGGGGGAACTATGGCTACACCTTC	CASSSHAPDRGNYGYTF
many	TRBJ2-2	TRBV7-2	-	TGTGCCAGCAGTACGGAGTACACCGGGGAGCTGTTTTTT	CASSTEYTGELFF
many	TRBJ2-7	TRBV5-1	TRBD1	TGCGCCAGCAGCGGGGGGACAGGGGGCTGGTACGAGCAGTACTTC	CASSGGTGGWYEQYF
many	TRBJ1-4	TRBV7-6	TRBD1	TGTGCCAGCAGCTTATGGGGACAGGGGAATGAAAAACTGTTTTTT	CASSLWGQGNEKLFF
medium-sized	TRBJ2-1	TRBV12-3/TRBV12-4	-	TGTGCCAGCAGGTCGGAGCGGAGAACTAACAATGAGCAGTTCTTC	CASRSERRTNNEQFF
many	TRBJ1-2	TRBV6-2/TRBV6-3	TRBD1	TGTGCCAGCAGCGCGCTTCAGACAGGGAGGTATGGCTACACCTTC	CASSALQTGRYGYTF
many	TRBJ2-2	TRBV28	TRBD2	TGTGCCAGCGGAGGGACCCTAGCGGGACTTCCCACCGGGGAGCTGTTTTTT	CASGGTLAGLPTGELFF
many	TRBJ2-3	TRBV11-3	-	TGTGCCAGCAGCCTAGGACTGGGAGGAGTAGATACGCAGTATTTT	CASSLGLGGVDTQYF
many	TRBJ2-6	TRBV7-6	-	TGTGCCAGCAGCTTATATCCCGGGGCCAACGTCCTGACTTTC	CASSLYPGANVLTF
many	TRBJ2-2	TRBV11-1	-	TGTGCCAGCAGCCTCGGGGGCAGGGCGGGCACCGGGGAGCTGTTTTTT	CASSLGGRAGTGELFF
many	TRBJ2-3	TRBV5-1	TRBD1	TGCGCCAGCAGTGGACAGGGCACAGATACGCAGTATTTT	CASSGQGTDTQYF
few	TRBJ1-1	TRBV10-3	-	TGTGCCATCAGTAGACAGTCACACACCGGCACTGAAGCTTTCTTT	CAISRQSHTGTEAFF
many	TRBJ2-4	TRBV28	-	TGTGCCAGCATGGCCGGGGCCGGAATTCAGTACTTC	CASMAGAGIQYF
-	TRBJ1-2	TRBV7-8	TRBD1	TGTGCCAGCAGCTTAGGTAGGGACAGGAACTATGGCTACACCTTC	CASSLGRDRNYGYTF
many	TRBJ2-3	TRBV10-1	TRBD2	TGCGCCAGCAGTGCGCCGGGACTAGCGGGAGGGCCAGATACGCAGTATTTT	CASSAPGLAGGPDTQYF
many	TRBJ2-7	TRBV6-2/TRBV6-3	-	TGTGCCAGCAGTTACGAGGAGGCCTACGAGCAGTACTTC	CASSYEEAYEQYF
many	TRBJ2-1	TRBV19	-	TGTGCCAGTTCTGACCGCGTGGCCGATGAGCAGTTCTTC	CASSDRVADEQFF
many	TRBJ1-2	TRBV7-8	-	TGTGCCAGCAGTAAGGAGCAAATCTATGGCTACACCTTC	CASSKEQIYGYTF
-	TRBJ2-3	TRBV20-1	-	TGCAGTGCGAGGGTAGCGAGCACAGATACGCAGTATTTT	CSARVASTDTQYF
medium-sized	TRBJ2-1	TRBV6-2/TRBV6-3	TRBD2	TGTGCCAGCAGTCGAACTACTAGCGGGAGTAGGGATGAGCAGTTCTTC	CASSRTTSGSRDEQFF
many	TRBJ1-5	TRBV18	-	TGTGCCAGCTCACCACTACAAGATCAGCCCCAGCATTTT	CASSPLQDQPQHF
-	TRBJ2-5	TRBV11-3	-	TGTGCCAGCAGCTCGTTAGGCCAGGGACATGGTAAAGAGACCCAGTACTTC	CASSSLGQGHGKETQYF
few	TRBJ2-7	TRBV27	TRBD2	TGTGCCAGCAGTAGACTAGCGGGAGGATACGAGCAGTACTTC	CASSRLAGGYEQYF
many	TRBJ2-1	TRBV19	-	TGTGCCAGTAGTCGGCAGGGCTCCTACAATGAGCAGTTCTTC	CASSRQGSYNEQFF
few	TRBJ2-7	TRBV10-3	-	TGTGCCATCAGAGGGACACTCTACGAGCAGTACTTC	CAIRGTLYEQYF